This T cell receptor (beta chain) is drawn from a study of long-term antiretroviral therapy in people with HIV. Study results and caveats: Repertoires with HIV possessed tighter CDR3 length spans than those of controls.

V was cut by 3 bases and J by 0 bases, with 8 bases left in between. Per the germline V gene, CDR1 is SGHVS and CDR2 is FQNEAQ. The CDR3 sequence is 14 residues long. Samples were assayed with immunoSEQ v3.0 at survey level. Sequencing used immunoSEQ multiplex PCR; TCRdb keeps in-frame clones, though not all of them. The sample yields approximately 22,000 clones, 84% seen once. A note on this clone: Its specificity is unknown.

Sequences were derived from unsorted PBMCs, sampled 3 years after starting antiretroviral therapy. The gene calls are TRBV7-8 and TRBJ1-1; D is unresolved. The TCR comes from a middle-aged man with HIV. In DNA, the CDR3 is TGTGCCAGCAGCTTCAACCGATTGAACACTGAAGCTTTCTTT. It encodes CASSFNRLNTEAFF. The variable domain in full, with the rest retrieved from reference TRBV7-8 and TRBJ1-1, is GAGVSQSPRYKVAKRGQDVALRCDPISGHVSLFWYQQALGQGPEFLTYFQNEAQLDKSGLPSDRFFAERPEGSVSTLKIQRTQQEDSAVYLCASSFNRLNTEAFFGQGTRLTVV.